These 14 T cell receptor beta chains came from one sample sequenced in a study of T cells in Graves' hyperthyroidism and ophthalmopathy (dated 2019 in TCRdb). The library was generated by multiplex PCR. Sequencer: Illumina HiSeq 2000. Amplification of TCR beta CDR3 regions was carried out from RNA transcripts. For the first round of RT-PCR on the TCR CDR3, the HTBI primer set was used together with the Qiagen OneStep RT-PCR kit. The raw public reads went through TCRdb reprocessing: fastp at Q25, MiXCR clone calling, in-frame beta chains kept. Each record represents a unique CDR3 protein, reported with the most common genes and DNA among its rows. The sample includes approximately 590,000 distinct CDR3 sequences, with around 42% observed a single time. The biggest ten clones account for nearly 8.5% of the sample. Sequenced material: peripheral blood or thyroid tissue (not recorded which). The receptors were gathered from a woman aged 18-29 years with Graves' hyperthyroidism. Donor details come from another sample of the same person, matched by shared clones.

This clonotype has ten or more counts. This chain connects TRBV7-9 to TRBJ2-7; TRBD2 is a possible D gene (6 bases). V dropped 5 bases and J dropped 0 bases, with 17 bases sitting between them. CDR1 is SEHNR and CDR2 is FQNEAQ in the germline V gene (reference sequence). CDR3 length: 16 amino acids. CDR3 sequence reads: CASSESARGISYEQYF. CDR3 bases: TGTGCCAGCAGCGAATCCGCCCGGGGGATCTCCTACGAGCAGTACTTC.

The V call is TRBV19, the J call TRBJ1-2; 10 bases match TRBD1. This CDR3 comprises 14 residues. V was clipped by 5 bases and J by 8 bases; unmatched bases: 8. The V gene's germline CDR1 is LNHDA and CDR2 SQIVND (reference sequence). CDR3 amino acids: CASSSDRGRGGYTF. The CDR3 DNA is TGTGCCAGTAGTTCCGACAGGGGGCGAGGAGGCTACACCTTC.

This clonotype was picked up a small number of times. The rearrangement joins TRBV20-1 to TRBJ2-7, with D uncertain. CDR1 is DFQATT and CDR2 is SNEGSKA in the germline V gene (reference sequence). This CDR3 contains 11 residues. Trimming shortened V by 6 bases and J by 11 bases, and 17 bases separated the two germline ends. The CDR3 loop reads CSAAWLGSEYF. DNA of the CDR3: TGCAGTGCGGCCTGGTTGGGGTCCGAGTACTTC.

This chain joins TRBV29-1 and TRBJ2-7; 7 nucleotides match TRBD1. There are 14 residues in the CDR3. The V gene's germline CDR1 is SQVTM and CDR2 ANQGSEA. V lost 5 bases and J lost 2; bases outside the gene matches: 9. CDR3 in amino acids: CSVRQTGAAYEQYF. The CDR3 bases are TGCAGCGTTCGACAAACAGGGGCCGCCTACGAGCAGTACTTC.

This clonotype was picked up one time. The CDR3 is CATSSPPGTLGLAGVYEQYF. CDR3 DNA sequence: TGTGCCACCAGCAGCCCCCCCGGGACACTTGGACTAGCGGGAGTGTACGAGCAGTACTTC. The chain uses TRBV15 and TRBJ2-7, with 13 bases lining up with TRBD2. The V segment lost 3 bases and the J segment 4 bases; nucleotides outside the gene matches: 18. CDR1 is LNHNV, CDR2 YYDKDF, per germline (reference sequence). The CDR3 contains 20 residues.

The gene calls are TRBV13 and TRBJ1-1; D remains unclear. The CDR3 consists of 14 residues. Germline V gene data show CDR1 as PRHDT and CDR2 as FYEKMQ (reference sequence). Trimming removed 5 bases from V and 3 bases from J, with 13 bases in between. The CDR3 region is CASSVNLRDTEAFF. In nucleotides, the CDR3 is TGTGCCAGCAGCGTTAATCTAAGGGACACTGAAGCTTTCTTT.

This clonotype was seen more than once but under ten times. The V call is TRBV2, the J call TRBJ1-2; 10 nucleotides line up with TRBD1. The germline V gene has CDR1 SNHLY and CDR2 FYNNEI. This CDR3 comprises 11 residues. The junction had 3 bases not matched to a gene; V was cut back by 11 bases and J by 6 bases. The CDR3 loop reads CARGQGNGYTF. The CDR3, as DNA: TGTGCCCGGGGACAGGGGAATGGCTACACCTTC.

The rearrangement uses TRBV25-1 and TRBJ2-3, with 10 bases aligning to TRBD2. CDR3 length: 16 amino acids. Looked up from germline, CDR1 is MGHDK and CDR2 is SYGVNS. Unmatched junction bases numbered 12, after V lost 6 bases and J lost 6 bases. The DNA of the CDR3 is TGTGCCAGCAGCTTAGGCCCTAGCGGGAGTGCGGATACGCAGTATTTT. Protein sequence: CASSLGPSGSADTQYF.

This sequence joins TRBV5-1 and TRBJ1-5; no reliable D call. Germline V gene sequence: CDR1 SGHRS, CDR2 YFSETQ. The CDR3 consists of 15 residues. V was shortened by 1 base and J by 1 base, with 9 bases between the two germline ends. The CDR3 here is CASSLLGNSNQPQHF. DNA for the CDR3: TGCGCCAGCAGCTTGTTGGGGAACAGCAATCAGCCCCAGCATTTT.

For this clonotype: The CDR3 ends on some other residue instead of the conserved phenylalanine or tryptophan, so this is likely a read error. The rearrangement joins TRBV19 to TRBJ1-1; a weak D match, TRBD1 (6 bases). The CDR3 contains 15 residues. Trimming took off 8 bases at V and 2 bases at J, with 18 bases between the two ends. CDR1 is LNHDA and CDR2 is SQIVND in the germline V gene (reference sequence). This CDR3 is CASEPSGARNTEAFL. The CDR3 coding sequence is TGTGCCAGTGAACCTTCGGGGGCCAGAAACACTGAAGCTTTCCTT.

The chain recombines TRBV9 with TRBJ2-2; D possibly corresponds to TRBD1 (6 bases). This CDR3 region has 15 residues. The germline V and J ends were trimmed by 4 bases and 3 bases, with 13 bases remaining between them. Germline V CDR1 and CDR2: SGDLS, YYNGEE. CDR3 residues: CASSQPGVDTGELFF. The CDR3 DNA reads as TGTGCCAGCAGCCAACCAGGGGTGGACACCGGGGAGCTGTTTTTT. The whole variable domain, remainder taken from reference TRBV9 and TRBJ2-2, is DSGVTQTPKHLITATGQRVTLRCSPRSGDLSVYWYQQSLDQGLQFLIQYYNGEERAKGNILERFSAQQFPDLHSELNLSSLELGDSALYFCASSQPGVDTGELFFGEGSRLTVL.

The chain employs TRBV20-1 and TRBJ1-1; perhaps TRBD1 as D (5 bases). Germline V gives CDR1 DFQATT, CDR2 SNEGSKA (reference sequence). This CDR3 is built from 15 residues. Trimming pared 0 bases from V and 4 bases from J, leaving 15 bases between. CDR3 DNA sequence: TGCAGTGCTAGAGATCCTGGGGGTAGGGGCACTGAAGCTTTCTTT. This translates into CSARDPGGRGTEAFF.

This clonotype has just a few counts. The rearrangement uses TRBV20-1 and TRBJ2-2; TRBD2 matches at 11 bases. CDR1 is DFQATT and CDR2 is SNEGSKA in the germline V gene (reference sequence). CDR3 length: 15 amino acids. The V segment lost 2 bases and the J segment 5 bases; nucleotides outside the gene matches: 4. This CDR3 is CSARRASGRTGELFF. The CDR3 DNA reads as TGCAGTGCTAGACGGGCTAGCGGGAGGACCGGGGAGCTGTTTTTT.

V is TRBV2 and J is TRBJ2-7; 8 positions match TRBD2. V lost 7 bases, J lost 5 bases, and 10 bases stayed unmatched. This CDR3 has 14 residues. Per the germline V gene, CDR1 is SNHLY and CDR2 is FYNNEI. DNA for the CDR3: TGTGCCAGCATCGGGGACGGGAGGGACAACGAGCAGTACTTC. It translates to CASIGDGRDNEQYF. The variable domain in full, completed from reference TRBV2 and TRBJ2-7, reads EPEVTQTPSHQVTQMGQEVILRCVPISNHLYFYWYRQILGQKVEFLVSFYNNEISEKSEIFDDQFSVERPDGSNFTLKIRSTKLEDSAMYFCASIGDGRDNEQYFGPGTRLTVT.